The present T cell receptor (beta chain) was sequenced within a study of Ad26.COV2.S vaccination and SARS-CoV-2 variants. About this clone: Antigen specificity is unknown.

Treatment described: around 19 received Ad26.COV2.S at low or high dose, single or two shots; about 5 received placebo; per-sample allocation not given. Samples were taken on day 63 after the first vaccine or placebo injection. Ad26.COV2.S expressed prefusion-stabilized spike from the original Wuhan strain. Some clones are missing from TCRdb's copy, which holds only in-frame ones; the method was immunoSEQ multiplex PCR. Among hundreds of thousands of clones listed, approximately 88% were seen once. CDR1 is SEHNR and CDR2 is FQNEAQ in the germline V gene (reference sequence). The V end lost 0 bases, the J end lost 5 bases, and 11 bases lay between the germline ends. The CDR3 spans 14 residues. Study-wide findings and caveats: Vaccine recipients surpassed placebo recipients in spike-specific TCR breadth.

This sequence was found in a person aged 18-65 years who received the Ad26.COV2.S COVID-19 vaccine or a placebo. The source was peripheral blood, collected in a trial of Ad26.COV2.S vaccine versus placebo. The gene calls are TRBV7-9 and TRBJ2-7; possibly TRBD1 or TRBD2 for D (5 bases each). CDR3 DNA: TGTGCCAGCAGCTTAGCGGGGGTTATCAACGAGCAGTACTTC. It yields the protein CASSLAGVINEQYF.